This is a list of T cell receptor beta chains from one sample in a study of cytomegalovirus exposure and HLA in healthy donors. Clones were read by immunoSEQ multiplex PCR, and TCRdb kept only the in-frame ones, dropping some. The sample has around 300,000 clones; roughly 90% are singletons. Sequences were obtained from PBMCs. The origin of the receptors is a woman aged 18-30 years in good health and CMV-seronegative. The CDR3 runs from the conserved cysteine through the conserved F or W. A D gene is named only where the DNA matches it firmly. Not every row has a clone size; where given, it reads once, few, many or a size class.

J gene,D gene,V gene,clone size,CDR3 protein,CDR3 DNA
TRBJ1-5,TRBD1,TRBV2,.,CASRLMGQGGQPQHF,TGTGCCAGCAGGTTAATGGGACAGGGGGGGCAGCCCCAGCATTTT
TRBJ1-1,.,TRBV20-1,.,CSPGMGTEAFF,TGCAGTCCAGGGATGGGTACTGAAGCTTTCTTT
TRBJ2-3,TRBD2,TRBV27,.,CASSSLAGVTDTQYF,TGTGCCAGCAGTTCACTAGCGGGAGTCACAGATACGCAGTATTTT
TRBJ2-1,TRBD2,TRBV28,.,CASSPTLAGEGNEQFF,TGTGCCAGCAGTCCTACCCTAGCGGGAGAAGGGAATGAGCAGTTCTTC
TRBJ2-1,TRBD2,TRBV5-1,.,CASVSWGAGGPSNEQFF,TGCGCCAGCGTCTCCTGGGGGGCGGGAGGGCCCAGCAATGAGCAGTTCTTC
TRBJ2-3,TRBD1,TRBV9,.,CASSLRTGTSTDTQYF,TGTGCCAGCAGCCTCCGGACAGGGACTAGCACAGATACGCAGTATTTT
TRBJ2-1,.,TRBV5-6,.,CASSLGAYEQFF,TGTGCCAGCAGCTTGGGAGCATATGAGCAGTTCTTC
TRBJ1-1,TRBD1,TRBV5-1,.,CASSFTGGTEAFF,TGCGCCAGCAGCTTTACAGGGGGCACTGAAGCTTTCTTT
TRBJ2-3,TRBD1,TRBV4-1,.,CASSQGTGTDTQYF,TGCGCCAGCAGCCAAGGGACAGGGACAGATACGCAGTATTTT
TRBJ2-7,TRBD2,TRBV9,once,CASSVDGGRAGEQYF,TGTGCCAGCAGCGTAGATGGCGGGAGGGCCGGGGAGCAGTACTTC
TRBJ1-5,.,TRBV28,.,CASSFFDQPQHF,TGTGCCAGCAGTTTCTTCGATCAGCCCCAGCATTTT
TRBJ1-1,TRBD1,TRBV27,few,CASSLRGTGVTEAFF,TGTGCCAGCAGTTTGAGGGGTACAGGGGTCACTGAAGCTTTCTTT
TRBJ1-4,.,TRBV30,.,CAWSRAGGVRKLFF,TGTGCCTGGAGTAGGGCAGGCGGGGTTCGGAAGCTGTTTTTT
TRBJ1-3,.,TRBV9,.,CASSVVPSTGNTIYF,TGTGCCAGCAGCGTAGTCCCGAGTACTGGAAACACCATATATTTT
TRBJ1-3,.,TRBV9,.,CASSVAGENTIYF,TGTGCCAGCAGCGTAGCAGGGGAAAACACCATATATTTT
TRBJ2-2,TRBD2,TRBV2,few,CASRGLAGMGRTGELFF,TGTGCCAGCAGGGGACTAGCGGGAATGGGTCGCACCGGGGAGCTGTTTTTT
TRBJ2-7,.,TRBV28,.,CAAAGPISSYEQYF,TGTGCCGCGGCAGGGCCCATTAGCTCCTACGAGCAGTACTTC
TRBJ2-1,TRBD1,TRBV29-1,.,CSAGQGRGNEQFF,TGCAGCGCCGGACAGGGGAGAGGGAATGAGCAGTTCTTC
TRBJ2-3,TRBD2,TRBV6-1,.,CASRTGGHTDTQYF,TGTGCCAGCAGAACGGGAGGACACACAGATACGCAGTATTTT
TRBJ1-4,.,TRBV7-9,once,CASSLVVEKLFF,TGTGCCAGCAGCTTAGTAGTGGAAAAACTGTTTTTT
TRBJ2-1,.,TRBV28,.,CASSLYSSNEQFF,TGTGCCAGCAGTTTATATAGCTCAAATGAGCAGTTCTTC
TRBJ1-2,.,TRBV10-3,.,CAISDRGRGGYTF,TGTGCCATCAGTGACAGGGGACGCGGAGGCTACACCTTC
TRBJ1-2,.,TRBV5-1,.,CASSLDIGYGYTF,TGCGCCAGCAGCTTGGATATCGGCTATGGCTACACCTTC
TRBJ1-2,.,TRBV5-1,.,CASSLGNARGAGYTF,TGCGCCAGCAGCTTGGGCAACGCCAGGGGAGCTGGCTACACCTTC
TRBJ2-1,TRBD2,TRBV7-3,once,CASSARLAGGPGQFF,TGTGCCAGCAGCGCCCGACTAGCGGGAGGGCCCGGGCAGTTCTTC
TRBJ2-5,TRBD2,TRBV5-4,.,CASSSAGEETQYF,TGTGCCAGCAGCTCAGCGGGGGAGGAGACCCAGTACTTC
TRBJ1-5,.,TRBV4-1,.,CASSQETTDQPQHF,TGCGCCAGCAGCCAAGAAACTACCGATCAGCCCCAGCATTTT
TRBJ1-2,TRBD1,TRBV29-1,.,CSGSFGTGGFYGYTF,TGCAGCGGGTCATTCGGGACAGGGGGCTTTTATGGCTACACCTTC
TRBJ2-7,.,TRBV5-6,.,CASSSPELLLYEQYF,TGTGCCAGCAGCAGTCCTGAGCTCCTACTCTACGAGCAGTACTTC
TRBJ2-6,TRBD1,TRBV4-1,.,CASSQDETGLISGANVLTF,TGCGCCAGCAGCCAAGACGAGACAGGGTTGATCTCTGGGGCCAACGTCCTGACTTTC
TRBJ2-3,TRBD2,TRBV6-4,once,CASSEDSGSLPDTQYF,TGTGCCAGCAGTGAGGATAGCGGGAGTCTACCAGATACGCAGTATTTT
TRBJ1-1,TRBD1,TRBV5-4,.,CASSEGQGNQAFF,TGTGCCAGCAGCGAGGGACAGGGGAATCAAGCTTTCTTT
TRBJ2-6,.,TRBV11-2,.,CASSLDATGTSGANVLTF,TGTGCCAGCAGCTTAGATGCCACGGGTACCTCTGGGGCCAACGTCCTGACTTTC
TRBJ2-7,TRBD2,TRBV19,.,CASSLTSAGEQYF,TGTGCCAGTAGCCTCACTAGCGCTGGCGAGCAGTACTTC
TRBJ2-7,TRBD2,TRBV6-1,few,CASSGLAETYEQYF,TGTGCCAGCAGCGGACTAGCGGAGACCTACGAGCAGTACTTC
TRBJ1-4,.,TRBV6-1,.,CASREGNANEKLFF,TGTGCCAGCAGGGAGGGGAACGCTAATGAAAAACTGTTTTTT
TRBJ1-1,.,TRBV19,.,CASSRGAFWQGEKVTGGTEAFF,TGTGCCAGTAGTAGGGGAGCATTCTGGCAGGGTGAAAAGGTTACGGGAGGCACTGAAGCTTTCTTT
TRBJ2-5,.,TRBV27,.,CASNRPGSETQYF,TGTGCCAGCAACCGCCCAGGGTCAGAGACCCAGTACTTC
TRBJ2-7,.,TRBV27,.,CASSQTGFGLAPYEQYF,TGTGCCAGCAGTCAGACAGGGTTCGGGCTAGCGCCCTACGAGCAGTACTTC
TRBJ1-3,.,TRBV19,.,CASSQPVTLNSGNTIYF,TGTGCCAGTAGCCAGCCAGTGACACTCAACTCTGGAAACACCATATATTTT
TRBJ2-6,.,TRBV6-6,.,CASSSTISGANVLTF,TGTGCCAGCAGTTCAACTATCTCTGGGGCCAACGTCCTGACTTTC
TRBJ2-2,TRBD2,TRBV28,.,CAAARPSGIITGELFF,TGTGCAGCAGCACGCCCTAGCGGGATCATCACCGGGGAGCTGTTTTTT
TRBJ1-2,.,TRBV5-1,.,CASSLDSNYGYTF,TGCGCCAGCAGCCTGGACAGTAACTATGGCTACACCTTC
TRBJ1-2,.,TRBV28,few,CASSFPGQSGYTF,TGTGCCAGCAGTTTCCCCGGACAGAGTGGCTACACCTTC